Each of the 32 T cell receptor beta chains below was sequenced from the same sample in a study of monozygotic twins with inflammatory bowel disease (dated by TCRdb to between 2018 and 2021). The protocol used for the library was 5' RACE. Sequencer: Illumina HiSeq 2500. The reads went through TCRdb reprocessing, and each CDR3 protein sequence gets one entry with no DNA. The sample has about 350,000 distinct CDR3 sequences on record. Together, the top ten hold 2% to 2.5% of the sample. The sequenced material came from blood. Source of these receptors: a human donor with ulcerative colitis or Crohn's disease, or a healthy co-twin of an affected twin (not recorded which).

The V call is TRBV27, the J call TRBJ1-6; TCRdb proposes TRBD1, but this gene call is untestable without DNA. The CDR3 is 15 amino acids. The germline CDR1 and CDR2 sequences are MNHEY and SMNVEV (reference sequence). This chain's CDR3 is CASNRDYPGNSPLHF.

CDR3 amino acids: CASTSLTTPYDEQFF. The chain couples TRBV5-1 to TRBJ2-1; TCRdb names TRBD1, which stays unverified in the absence of DNA. The CDR3 contains 15 residues. Germline lookup yields CDR1 SGHRS and CDR2 YFSETQ.

This sequence joins TRBV7-8 and TRBJ1-3; TCRdb gives TRBD1 as the D gene, but with no DNA this cannot be confirmed. Germline values: CDR1 SGHVS, CDR2 FQNEAQ. The CDR3 contains 16 residues. The CDR3: CASIPDRAISGNTIYF.

The chain has TRBV12-3 or TRBV12-4 and TRBJ1-6. This CDR3 is 15 amino acids long. The CDR3 is CASSLTGSRDSPLHF.

The chain employs TRBV6-6 and TRBJ1-3; TCRdb's D gene call, TRBD1, goes unchecked for lack of DNA. The length of the CDR3 is 14 residues. The germline CDR1 and CDR2 sequences are MNHNY and SVGAGI (reference sequence). The CDR3 region is CASNERQGWNTIYF.

V gene TRBV6-5 combines with J gene TRBJ2-1; the D call from TCRdb, TRBD2, cannot be confirmed without DNA. The germline V gene has CDR1 MNHEY and CDR2 SVGAGI. CDR3 length equals 15 residues. The CDR3 loop reads CASSYGGRAVDEQFF.

This rearrangement joins TRBV4-2 to TRBJ1-1; TCRdb's D call, TRBD1, is unchecked because there is no DNA. The CDR3 extends over 17 amino acids. CDR1 is LGHNA and CDR2 is YNFKEQ in the germline V gene. Here the CDR3 reads CASSQDAERRGGTEAFF.

The V gene is TRBV27, the J gene TRBJ2-5. The CDR3 has 12 residues. Germline CDR1 MNHEY, CDR2 SMNVEV (reference sequence). Here the CDR3 reads CASNLHQETQYF.

The J gene is TRBJ1-2, the V gene TRBV5-1; checking the TCRdb D call of TRBD1 is not possible without DNA. The CDR3 totals 14 residues. Germline CDR1 SGHRS, CDR2 YFSETQ. The CDR3 is CASSPDLGGQGYTF.

J is TRBJ1-2 and V is TRBV20-1; there is no DNA to check the TCRdb D call of TRBD1. This CDR3 spans 13 amino acids. Germline V lookup: CDR1 DFQATT, CDR2 SNEGSKA (reference sequence). The CDR3 is CSARDWAGDGYTF.

The chain joins TRBV5-1 to TRBJ1-2. CDR1 and CDR2 from the germline V gene are SGHRS and YFSETQ. The CDR3 contains 15 residues. CDR3 loop: CASSPGWAPNYGYTF.

The chain carries TRBV4-2 and TRBJ2-1. Per the germline V gene, CDR1 is LGHNA and CDR2 is YNFKEQ. This CDR3 contains 15 residues. The CDR3 loop reads CASSQEPRSYNEQFF.

The chain combines TRBV5-6 with TRBJ2-3; TCRdb's D call of TRBD1 is untestable without DNA. Germline assignment: CDR1 SGHDT and CDR2 YYEEEE. This CDR3 comprises 15 residues. The CDR3 spells CASSVQGGGTDTQYF.

This chain connects TRBV5-1 to TRBJ2-1. Germline V gene lookup returns CDR1 SGHRS and CDR2 YFSETQ. This CDR3 spans 13 amino acids. CDR3 protein: CVSSFPRTTEQFF. Drawing the rest from reference TRBV5-1 and TRBJ2-1, the complete variable domain is KAGVTQTPRYLIKTRGQQVTLSCSPISGHRSVSWYQQTPGQGLQFLFEYFSETQRNKGNFPGRFSGRQFSNSRSEMNVSTLELGDSALYLCVSSFPRTTEQFFGPGTRLTVL.

This chain uses TRBV20-1 with TRBJ1-4. This CDR3 spans 17 amino acids. Germline loops: CDR1 DFQATT, CDR2 SNEGSKA (reference sequence). CDR3 residues: CSARDALETRWGEKLFF.

The CDR3 here is CASSLAPGVNSDTQYF. The rearrangement links TRBV5-6 to TRBJ2-3; TCRdb returns TRBD1, unconfirmable since there is no DNA. The CDR3 has 16 amino acids. From germline, CDR1 is SGHDT and CDR2 YYEEEE.

J is TRBJ2-3 and V is TRBV5-1. The CDR3 extends over 13 amino acids. Germline values: CDR1 SGHRS, CDR2 YFSETQ. This CDR3 reads CASSSTLRFRQYF.

The V and J genes are TRBV7-2 and TRBJ2-7; absent DNA, TCRdb's TRBD2 call cannot be checked. Germline loops: CDR1 SGHTA, CDR2 FQGNSA. The CDR3 contains 15 residues. CDR3 in amino acids: CASSLNPSGSYEQYF.

The V gene is TRBV7-9, the J gene TRBJ2-7. The germline CDR1 and CDR2 sequences are SEHNR and FQNEAQ (reference sequence). The CDR3 is 11 amino acids. Here the CDR3 reads CASSFTDEQYF.

The chain employs TRBV30 and TRBJ2-7. Germline CDR1 reads GTSNPN; CDR2 reads SVGIG (reference sequence). This CDR3 contains 13 residues. The CDR3: CAWTPGDHYEQYF.

This chain connects TRBV28 to TRBJ1-6; lacking DNA, the TRBD1 call made by TCRdb goes unchecked. CDR3 length: 20 amino acids. The germline V gene has CDR1 MDHEN and CDR2 SYDVKM. Here the CDR3 reads CASSTRQGMRPISYNSPLHF.

The chain recombines TRBV20-1 with TRBJ1-2; the TCRdb D gene call, TRBD1, has no DNA to confirm it. The CDR3 totals 17 residues. Germline CDR1 and CDR2: DFQATT and SNEGSKA (reference sequence). The CDR3 region is CSAKDRATKSGDYGYTF.

The chain is built from TRBV5-1 and TRBJ1-2. Germline lookup yields CDR1 SGHRS and CDR2 YFSETQ. The CDR3 is 13 amino acids. The CDR3 region is CASSSRQFYGYTF.

The V and J genes are TRBV5-1 and TRBJ2-7; TCRdb picks TRBD1, but there is no DNA to check that call. The V gene's germline CDR1 is SGHRS and CDR2 YFSETQ. The CDR3 is 17 amino acids. The CDR3 sequence: CASKTGGCGLSSYEQYF.

V is TRBV6-2 or TRBV6-3 and J is TRBJ2-7; TCRdb calls TRBD1, which cannot be checked without DNA. Germline V lookup: CDR1 MNHEY, CDR2 SVGEGT. CDR3 size: 15 residues. The CDR3 loop reads CASSYAGGRRYEQYF.

This sequence joins TRBV5-1 and TRBJ1-2; the TCRdb D gene call, TRBD1, has no DNA to confirm it. Per the germline V gene, CDR1 is SGHRS and CDR2 is YFSETQ. The CDR3 covers 14 residues. CDR3 amino acids: CASSSGGLNYGYTF.

The chain is built from TRBV27 and TRBJ1-1; the D call of TRBD1 rests on TCRdb alone, since no DNA is present to check it. CDR3 length: 14 residues. Looked up from germline, CDR1 is MNHEY and CDR2 is SMNVEV (reference sequence). CDR3 residues: CASSFQGRVTEAFF.

The V gene is TRBV7-2, the J gene TRBJ2-5; lacking DNA, the TRBD2 call made by TCRdb goes unchecked. The length of the CDR3 is 16 residues. CDR1 is SGHTA, CDR2 FQGNSA, per germline. This CDR3 is CASSLGSLAGGETQYF.

V gene TRBV6-2 or TRBV6-3 combines with J gene TRBJ2-7; there is no DNA to check the TCRdb D call of TRBD2. This CDR3 region has 16 residues. CDR1 is MNHEY, CDR2 SVGEGT, per germline. The CDR3 is CASSYSLGTSSFPWLF.

J is TRBJ2-5 and V is TRBV27. This CDR3 has 12 residues. Germline lookup yields CDR1 MNHEY and CDR2 SMNVEV (reference sequence). The CDR3 spells CASSFVGETQYF.

The genes are TRBV6-6 and TRBJ2-6. The germline V gene has CDR1 MNHNY and CDR2 SVGAGI (reference sequence). The CDR3 extends over 12 amino acids. CDR3 residues: CASGSGANVLTF.

This chain uses TRBV9 with TRBJ2-3; no DNA is available, so the TRBD1 call from TCRdb remains unchecked. The germline V gene has CDR1 SGDLS and CDR2 YYNGEE. The CDR3 totals 17 residues. The CDR3 protein is CASSVSLRDRGTDTQYF. The full variable domain, its missing parts supplied by reference TRBV9 and TRBJ2-3, is DSGVTQTPKHLITATGQRVTLRCSPRSGDLSVYWYQQSLDQGLQFLIQYYNGEERAKGNILERFSAQQFPDLHSELNLSSLELGDSALYFCASSVSLRDRGTDTQYFGPGTRLTVL.